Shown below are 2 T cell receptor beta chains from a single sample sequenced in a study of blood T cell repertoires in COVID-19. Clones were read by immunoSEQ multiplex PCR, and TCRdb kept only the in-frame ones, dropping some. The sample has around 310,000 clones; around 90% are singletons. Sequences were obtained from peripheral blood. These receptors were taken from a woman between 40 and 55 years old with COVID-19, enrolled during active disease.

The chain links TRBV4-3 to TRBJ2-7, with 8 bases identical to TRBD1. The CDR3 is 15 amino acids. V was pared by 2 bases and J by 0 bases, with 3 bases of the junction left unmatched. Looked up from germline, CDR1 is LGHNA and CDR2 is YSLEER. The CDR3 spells CASSQRTGHSYEQYF. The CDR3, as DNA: TGCGCCAGCAGCCAAAGGACAGGGCACTCCTACGAGCAGTACTTC.

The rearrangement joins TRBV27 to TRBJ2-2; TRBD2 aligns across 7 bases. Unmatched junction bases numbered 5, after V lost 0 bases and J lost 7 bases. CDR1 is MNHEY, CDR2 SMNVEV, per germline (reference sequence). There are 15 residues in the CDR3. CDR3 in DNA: TGTGCCAGCAGTTTATCATCGGGGAGGGTCGGGGAGCTGTTTTTT. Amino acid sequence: CASSLSSGRVGELFF.